Listed here are 31 T cell receptor beta chains from one sample, sequenced in a study of blood T cells in healthy people across ages. Sample-barcoded 5' priming and a J-beta primer mix drove a second PCR of about 7 to 11 cycles. TCRdb passed the 5' RACE reads through MiXCR, listing each CDR3 protein once. The sample lists approximately 600,000 distinct CDR3 sequences, about 53% seen once, with roughly 34% in the top ten. The sample comprised blood. The receptor set was obtained from a man aged 60 to 75 in good health.

The chain has TRBV2 and TRBJ1-2, with D possibly being TRBD1 (6 bases). The CDR3 has 13 residues. Germline V gives CDR1 SNHLY, CDR2 FYNNEI. V was trimmed by 5 bases and J by 6 bases, leaving 13 bases between them. The CDR3 loop reads CASSTGRGDGYTF. For the CDR3, the DNA is TGTGCCAGCAGTACCGGGAGGGGGGATGGCTACACCTTC.

This chain links TRBV6-1 with TRBJ2-1; tentatively, D is TRBD2 (6 bases). The CDR3 spans 17 residues. CDR1 is MNHNS, CDR2 SASEGT, per germline. V shed 4 bases and J shed 1 base, with 17 bases lying between them. The CDR3: CASSARAGPSSYNEQFF. The CDR3 nucleotides read TGTGCCAGCAGTGCCCGTGCGGGGCCGTCATCCTACAATGAGCAGTTCTTC.

This sequence joins TRBV12-3 or TRBV12-4 and TRBJ2-1; 11 bases are a match to TRBD2. The trim removed 3 bases at V and 7 bases at J, leaving 8 bases unmatched. CDR3 size: 16 residues. The CDR3 DNA is TGTGCCAGCAGTTTGGTGCCCGGGACTAGCGGAAATGAGCAGTTCTTC. It encodes CASSLVPGTSGNEQFF.

The chain links TRBV6-2 or TRBV6-3 to TRBJ1-5; D possibly corresponds to TRBD1 (5 bases). The V end lost 6 bases, the J end lost 2 bases, and 14 bases lay between the germline ends. The germline gives CDR1 MNHEY, CDR2 SVGEGT. The CDR3 runs to 15 residues. CDR3 residues: CASSPSGLGNQPQHF. CDR3 in DNA: TGTGCCAGCAGCCCCTCGGGACTCGGCAATCAGCCCCAGCATTTT.

This clonotype was recorded at least ten times. This chain links TRBV2 with TRBJ2-7; 9 nucleotides match TRBD1. The CDR3 is made up of 13 amino acids. After removal of 6 bases from V and 3 bases from J, the junction contained 3 bases not matched to a gene. Germline CDR1 is SNHLY and CDR2 is FYNNEI. CDR3 residues: CASRDRGYYEQYF. CDR3 sequence (DNA): TGTGCCAGCAGGGACAGGGGATACTACGAGCAGTACTTC.

CDR3 DNA: TGTGCCAGCAGCCCCACAGCTTGGGCGGACGGGGTGCCTGAAGCTTTCTTT. Translating it yields CASSPTAWADGVPEAFF. V and J are TRBV13 and TRBJ1-1; no firm D call. Trimming took 5 bases from V and 6 from J, leaving 25 bases between them. Germline values: CDR1 PRHDT, CDR2 FYEKMQ (reference sequence). The CDR3 sequence is 17 residues long.

The genes are TRBV5-6 and TRBJ1-2; D unresolved. The germline gives CDR1 SGHDT, CDR2 YYEEEE. There are 11 residues in the CDR3. V was trimmed by 0 bases and J by 13 bases, leaving 10 bases between them. The CDR3 region has the DNA TGTGCCAGCAGCTTGGGTTTCAGCGGCACCTTC. Amino acids: CASSLGFSGTF. The full variable domain, in which reference TRBV5-6 and TRBJ1-2 provide the parts outside the CDR3, is DAGVTQSPTHLIKTRGQQVTLRCSPKSGHDTVSWYQQALGQGPQFIFQYYEEEERQRGNFPDRFSGHQFPNYSSELNVNALLLGDSALYLCASSLGFSGTFGSGTRLTVV.

The chain is built from TRBV6-2 or TRBV6-3 and TRBJ1-5; D uncertain. Per germline, CDR1 MNHEY and CDR2 SVGEGT. The length of the CDR3 is 16 residues. Trimming cost V 2 bases and J 6 bases, with 17 bases left between them. CDR3 region: CASSYIATVGAQPQHF. The CDR3 nucleotides read TGTGCCAGCAGTTACATCGCTACAGTAGGTGCTCAGCCCCAGCATTTT.

This chain joins TRBV6-6 and TRBJ2-6; no reliable D call. This CDR3 has 16 amino acids. The germline CDR1 and CDR2 sequences are MNHNY and SVGAGI (reference sequence). V gave up 5 bases and J gave up 0 bases, with 11 bases separating them. CDR3 protein: CASSPITLSGANVLTF. The CDR3 nucleotides read TGTGCCAGCAGTCCCATTACCCTCTCTGGGGCCAACGTCCTGACTTTC.

In this sample, this clonotype turned up a few times. V is TRBV27 and J is TRBJ2-5; TRBD2 might be the D (6 bases). The germline V gene has CDR1 MNHEY and CDR2 SMNVEV (reference sequence). This CDR3 comprises 16 residues. V gave up 5 bases and J gave up 1 base, with 17 bases separating them. The CDR3 DNA follows: TGTGCCAGCAGTCTCCGCCCTCACGGGGGCCAAGAGACCCAGTACTTC. Translation: CASSLRPHGGQETQYF.

The chain employs TRBV5-1 and TRBJ2-5; the match to TRBD2 covers 7 bases. The CDR3 covers 15 residues. The germline V gene has CDR1 SGHRS and CDR2 YFSETQ. The V gene end was trimmed by 4 bases and the J gene end by 2 bases; junction bases not matched to a gene: 8. In nucleotides, the CDR3 is TGCGCCAGCAGCCCTGGGACTACCACACAAGAGACCCAGTACTTC. Translating gives CASSPGTTTQETQYF.

Regarding this clonotype: The junction departs from germline at one end; a sequencing error may be responsible. This sequence joins TRBV7-7 and TRBJ2-5, with D tentatively TRBD1 or TRBD2 (5 bases each). CDR3 size: 15 residues. Germline CDR1 SSHAT, CDR2 FNYEAQ (reference sequence). For the CDR3, the DNA is TGCGCCAGCAGCTTGGTAGGGGACCCCCAAGAGACCCAGTACTTC. It encodes CASSLVGDPQETQYF.

V usage is TRBV12-3 or TRBV12-4 and J usage is TRBJ2-5; 7 bases are a match to TRBD2. The tail of the sequence fits TRBJ2-7 better, so the J call may be wrong. The CDR3 runs to 15 residues. CDR3 in amino acids: CASSLGGGAIDEQYF. CDR3 DNA: TGTGCCAGCAGTTTGGGCGGGGGAGCCATCGACGAGCAGTACTTC.

This clonotype was counted once. This may be a read error: a much more frequent sequence differs by one nucleotide. This chain connects TRBV20-1 to TRBJ2-5; TRBD2 is a possible D gene (6 bases). Looked up from germline, CDR1 is DFQATT and CDR2 is SNEGSKA (reference sequence). V lost 3 bases to trimming and J lost 1 base, with 15 bases between them. The CDR3 has 15 amino acids. The CDR3 here is CSASVWRGVQETQYF. The DNA for the CDR3 is TGCAGTGCTAGCGTTTGGCGGGGCGTCCAAGAGACCCAGTACTTC.

The V gene is TRBV24-1, the J gene TRBJ2-1; 8 bases fit TRBD1. The CDR3 has 16 amino acids. Per germline, CDR1 KGHDR and CDR2 SFDVKD. Trimming took 6 bases from V and 1 from J; bases not matched to a gene: 7. The CDR3 coding sequence is TGTGCCACCAGTTCCGGACAGGGTGGGTCCTACAATGAGCAGTTCTTC. Translating it yields CATSSGQGGSYNEQFF.

The V and J genes are TRBV24-1 and TRBJ2-5; TRBD1 might be the D (5 bases). The CDR3 consists of 13 residues. CDR1 and CDR2 (germline): KGHDR, SFDVKD. Trimming removed 4 bases from V and 5 bases from J, with 10 bases in between. The CDR3 spells CATSEGPEETQYF. In DNA, the CDR3 is TGTGCCACCAGTGAGGGGCCGGAGGAGACCCAGTACTTC.

The rearrangement uses TRBV20-1 and TRBJ2-7; D remains ambiguous. The germline V gene has CDR1 DFQATT and CDR2 SNEGSKA (reference sequence). The CDR3 extends over 12 amino acids. V was trimmed by 6 bases and J by 3 bases, leaving 12 bases between them. In nucleotides, the CDR3 is TGCAGTGCCAGGCACCCTAACTACGAGCAGTACTTC. Encoded protein: CSARHPNYEQYF.

The genes are TRBV7-9 and TRBJ2-7; no reliable D call. The CDR3 sequence is 13 residues long. From germline, CDR1 is SEHNR and CDR2 FQNEAQ (reference sequence). V shed 2 bases and J shed 3 bases, with 8 bases lying between them. CDR3 bases: TGTGCCAGCAGCTTACCGGACGGCTACGAGCAGTACTTC. It is translated as CASSLPDGYEQYF.

This clonotype was counted between two and nine times. The chain joins TRBV5-5 to TRBJ2-5; maybe TRBD2 (6 bases). V lost 2 bases and J 3 bases, leaving 14 bases between the germline ends. The CDR3 length is 15 residues. CDR1 is SGHKS, CDR2 YYEKEE, per germline (reference sequence). CDR3 coding DNA: TGTGCCAGCAGCTTCTCCACGGGGGAGGAAGAGACCCAGTACTTC. This sequence encodes CASSFSTGEEETQYF.

This chain joins TRBV9 and TRBJ2-5, with D unresolved. This CDR3 is 13 amino acids long. Germline-derived CDR1 and CDR2 are SGDLS and YYNGEE. The V and J ends lost 3 bases and 2 bases respectively, with 8 bases between them. CDR3 sequence (DNA): TGTGCCAGCAGCGGGGCCCCTCAAGAGACCCAGTACTTC. It yields the protein CASSGAPQETQYF.

About this clonotype: At one end the junction does not follow the germline gene, possibly because of a read error. The gene calls are TRBV6-5 and TRBJ2-2; a weak D match, TRBD2 (6 bases). Germline V gene sequence: CDR1 MNHEY, CDR2 SVGAGI. The CDR3 has 15 residues. Written as DNA, the CDR3 is TGTGCCAGCAGTTACTCGACCGCGAACACCGGGGGGCTGTTTTTT. Its translation is CASSYSTANTGGLFF.

This clonotype showed up just once. This rearrangement joins TRBV28 to TRBJ1-4, with 9 nucleotides matching TRBD1. Germline V lookup: CDR1 MDHEN, CDR2 SYDVKM. Trimming cost V 6 bases and J 3 bases; bases outside gene matches: 8. This CDR3 is built from 16 residues. CDR3 protein: CASRPQGAPANEKLFF. The CDR3 bases are TGTGCCAGCAGGCCACAGGGGGCGCCGGCTAATGAAAAACTGTTTTTT.

The chain couples TRBV20-1 to TRBJ2-7; D may be TRBD2 (6 bases). Germline CDR1 reads DFQATT; CDR2 reads SNEGSKA (reference sequence). V shed 5 bases and J shed 7 bases, with 15 bases lying between them. The CDR3 runs 12 residues. The CDR3 DNA sequence: TGCAGTGCTCCCACTAGCCGAAATGAGCAGTACTTC. Its translation: CSAPTSRNEQYF.

A single count supports this clonotype. The chain carries TRBV7-2 and TRBJ2-5, with 11 bases matching TRBD2. Trimming at V came to 5 bases and at J to 11 bases, leaving 16 bases not matched to a gene. CDR3 length equals 16 residues. The germline V gene has CDR1 SGHTA and CDR2 FQGNSA. In nucleotides, the CDR3 is TGTGCCAGCAGCACCAATCTAGCGGGGGGCCTCGATGAGCAGTACTTC. Translation gives CASSTNLAGGLDEQYF. The whole variable domain, remainder taken from reference TRBV7-2 and TRBJ2-5, is GAGVSQSPSNKVTEKGKDVELRCDPISGHTALYWYRQSLGQGLEFLIYFQGNSAPDKSGLPSDRFSAERTGGSVSTLTIQRTQQEDSAVYLCASSTNLAGGLDEQYFGPGTRLLVL.

This chain connects TRBV28 to TRBJ2-1; 7 bases are shared with TRBD1. The CDR3 consists of 15 residues. Trimming at V came to 5 bases and at J to 0 bases, leaving 4 bases not matched to a gene. CDR1 and CDR2 (germline): MDHEN, SYDVKM. CDR3 sequence reads: CASSGQALSYNEQFF. In nucleotides, the CDR3 is TGTGCCAGCAGTGGACAGGCCCTCTCCTACAATGAGCAGTTCTTC.

The genes are TRBV7-2 and TRBJ2-1, with 9 bases lining up with TRBD1. Germline lookup yields CDR1 SGHTA and CDR2 FQGNSA. The CDR3 contains 15 residues. V lost 5 bases to trimming and J lost 7 bases; unmatched junction nucleotides: 9. The CDR3 nucleotides are TGTGCCAGCAGCAGAACAGGGGGCTCTAGGAATGAGCAGTTCTTC. Amino acids: CASSRTGGSRNEQFF.

The CDR3 loop is CASSFCRGEILATDTQYF. CDR3 coding DNA: TGTGCCAGCAGTTTCTGCCGGGGGGAGATACTAGCAACAGATACGCAGTATTTT. The J gene is TRBJ2-3, the V gene TRBV12-3 or TRBV12-4, with 7 bases fitting TRBD2. The CDR3 has 18 residues. V shed 3 bases, J shed 3 bases, and the junction held 15 bases outside the gene matches.

This clonotype came up a few times. The V and J genes are TRBV12-3 or TRBV12-4 and TRBJ2-5; possible D gene TRBD1, 5 bases. The CDR3 totals 13 residues. With 8 bases removed from V and 1 base from J, the gap between germline ends came to 11 bases. CDR3 protein: CASLGLPQETQYF. The CDR3 DNA reads TGTGCCAGCCTGGGGCTCCCCCAAGAGACCCAGTACTTC.

In DNA, the CDR3 is TGTGCCAGCAGCGCCCGGGACTTCTATGGCTACACCTTC. It is translated as CASSARDFYGYTF. The J gene is TRBJ1-2, the V gene TRBV11-2; a possible D gene is TRBD1 (5 bases). This CDR3 spans 13 amino acids. CDR1 is SGHAT, CDR2 FQNNGV, per germline. Trimming shortened V by 5 bases and J by 4 bases, and 11 bases separated the two germline ends. Variable domain in full (rest from reference TRBV11-2 and TRBJ1-2): EAGVAQSPRYKIIEKRQSVAFWCNPISGHATLYWYQQILGQGPKLLIQFQNNGVVDDSQLPKDRFSAERLKGVDSTLKIQPAKLEDSAVYLCASSARDFYGYTFGSGTRLTVV.

The rearrangement joins TRBV3-1 to TRBJ2-1; 10 nucleotides agree with TRBD1. The DNA matches TRBJ2-7 better at its end, which makes the J call doubtful. Germline assignment: CDR1 LGHDT and CDR2 YNNKEL (reference sequence). The length of the CDR3 is 15 residues. The DNA for the CDR3 is TGTGCCAGCAGCCACGACAGGGGGCTTTACAATGAGCAGTACTTC. Its protein is CASSHDRGLYNEQYF.

The CDR3 DNA sequence: TGTGCCACCAGCAGAGATATGGGGCCCGCCAACATTCAGTACTTC. This translates into CATSRDMGPANIQYF. The chain employs TRBV15 and TRBJ2-4; possible D gene TRBD1, 5 bases. Per the germline V gene, CDR1 is LNHNV and CDR2 is YYDKDF (reference sequence). V lost 0 bases and J lost 7, with 13 bases in between. This CDR3 region has 15 residues.